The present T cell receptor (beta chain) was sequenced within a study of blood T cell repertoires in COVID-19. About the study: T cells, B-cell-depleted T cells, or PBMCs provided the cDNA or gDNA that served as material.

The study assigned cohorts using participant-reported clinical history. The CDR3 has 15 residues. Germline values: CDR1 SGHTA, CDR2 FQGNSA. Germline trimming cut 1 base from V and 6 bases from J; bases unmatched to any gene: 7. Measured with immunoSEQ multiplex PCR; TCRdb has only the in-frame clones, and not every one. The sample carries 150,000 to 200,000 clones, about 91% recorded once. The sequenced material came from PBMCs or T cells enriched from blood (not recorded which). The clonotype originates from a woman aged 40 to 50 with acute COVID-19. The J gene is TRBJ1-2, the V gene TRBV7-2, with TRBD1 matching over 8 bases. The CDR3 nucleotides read TGTGCCAGCAGCTTAGTAAGGACAGGGAGGAATGGCTACACCTTC. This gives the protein CASSLVRTGRNGYTF.